The next 23 T cell receptor beta chains were all read from a single sample in a study of blood T cell repertoires in COVID-19. The assay was immunoSEQ multiplex PCR, and TCRdb's table has in-frame clones only and misses some. The sample has 200,000 to 250,000 clones; about four fifths are singletons. Sequenced input: PBMCs or T cells enriched from blood (not recorded which). Every receptor here comes from a middle-aged woman with acute COVID-19.

The CDR3: CASRETGASPLHF. CDR3 in DNA: TGTGCCAGTAGAGAGACAGGGGCCTCACCCCTCCACTTT. The V call is TRBV19, the J call TRBJ1-6; 8 bases map to TRBD1. Germline V gene data show CDR1 as LNHDA and CDR2 as SQIVND (reference sequence). The ends lost 6 bases at V and 10 bases at J; junction bases unmatched: 5. The CDR3 is 13 residues long.

This chain connects TRBV4-3 to TRBJ1-3, with 8 bases fitting TRBD1. Germline V gene data show CDR1 as LGHNA and CDR2 as YSLEER. Losses at the gene ends were 1 base for V and 1 base for J; bases not matched to a gene: 6. The CDR3 totals 17 residues. CDR3 in DNA: TGCGCCAGCAGCCAAGGCCCCACAGGGGGTTCTGGAAACACCATATATTTT. Its translation is CASSQGPTGGSGNTIYF.

In its sample, this clone was seen a few times. The V gene is TRBV19, the J gene TRBJ1-5; D is possibly TRBD1 (5 bases). V lost 3 bases and J lost 2, with 11 bases in between. This CDR3 is 15 amino acids long. Per the germline V gene, CDR1 is LNHDA and CDR2 is SQIVND (reference sequence). The CDR3 region is CASSIGRAGNQPQHF. The CDR3 bases are TGTGCCAGTAGTATCGGCAGGGCGGGCAATCAGCCCCAGCATTTT.

In this sample, this clone turned up once. The chain joins TRBV7-8 to TRBJ2-1, with 14 bases lining up with TRBD2. The germline V gene has CDR1 SGHVS and CDR2 FQNEAQ. This CDR3 has 17 residues. The V segment lost 2 bases and the J segment 10 bases; nucleotides outside the gene matches: 10. In DNA, the CDR3 is TGTGCCAGCAGCTTACCGCTGACTAGCGGGGGGGCTCGGGAGCAGTTCTTC. Encoded protein: CASSLPLTSGGAREQFF.

The gene calls are TRBV5-4 and TRBJ1-2; TRBD1 matches 11 bases. CDR1 SGHNT and CDR2 YYREEE come from the germline V gene (reference sequence). The CDR3 has 15 amino acids. The V segment lost 4 bases and the J segment 5 bases; nucleotides outside the gene matches: 7. This CDR3 is CASSSRDRGYYGYTF. The CDR3 DNA reads as TGTGCCAGCAGCAGCCGGGACAGGGGGTATTATGGCTACACCTTC.

The V call is TRBV18, the J call TRBJ2-1; no definite D call. The CDR3 has 16 amino acids. Trimming removed 0 bases at V and 0 bases at J, with 9 bases between. Looked up from germline, CDR1 is KGHSH and CDR2 is LQKENI. The CDR3 here is CASSPPNPGSYNEQFF. CDR3 nucleotides: TGTGCCAGCTCACCACCAAACCCGGGCTCCTACAATGAGCAGTTCTTC.

The chain is built from TRBV5-6 and TRBJ1-2; D remains unclear. The germline gives CDR1 SGHDT, CDR2 YYEEEE. CDR3 size: 14 residues. The V end was cut by 0 bases, the J end by 4 bases, with 10 bases between. As DNA, the CDR3 is TGTGCCAGCAGCTTGGGGTACGGTGGCTATGGCTACACCTTC. Translated: CASSLGYGGYGYTF.

This chain connects TRBV21-1 to TRBJ2-7; the D call of TRBD2 is as the table states it, not checked on the DNA. TRBV21-1 is deemed a pseudogene. The CDR3 is made up of 16 amino acids. In DNA, the CDR3 is TGTGCCAGCACTCCCGGGGGGCAGGTACGTTCCTACGAGCAGTACTTC. It specifies CASTPGGQVRSYEQYF.

This chain connects TRBV3-1 (or the pseudogene TRBV3-2) to TRBJ1-1, with D perhaps matching TRBD1 (5 bases). V lost 0 bases and J lost 2, with 13 bases in between. Germline V gene sequence: CDR1 LGHDT, CDR2 YNNKEL (reference sequence). The CDR3 is made up of 16 amino acids. The CDR3 loop is CASSQDRGVSNTEAFF. DNA for the CDR3: TGTGCCAGCAGCCAAGATCGGGGGGTCTCCAACACTGAAGCTTTCTTT.

This sequence joins TRBV27 and TRBJ2-1; 7 positions match TRBD1. V dropped 3 bases and J dropped 3; count of bases not matched to a gene: 2. There are 14 residues in the CDR3. CDR1 MNHEY and CDR2 SMNVEV come from the germline V gene (reference sequence). DNA of the CDR3: TGTGCCAGCAGTTTCGGGGACAGCTACAATGAGCAGTTCTTC. It translates to CASSFGDSYNEQFF.

The chain uses TRBV7-7 and TRBJ2-2, with D unresolved. V was shortened by 4 bases and J by 6 bases, with 9 bases between the two germline ends. The CDR3 runs 13 residues. CDR1 is SSHAT and CDR2 is FNYEAQ in the germline V gene (reference sequence). The CDR3 loop reads CASSSTAAGELFF. The DNA of the CDR3 is TGTGCCAGCAGCTCTACTGCCGCCGGGGAGCTGTTTTTT.

The J gene is TRBJ2-5, the V gene TRBV5-6; 7 nucleotides agree with TRBD1. The CDR3 runs to 15 residues. Germline assignment: CDR1 SGHDT and CDR2 YYEEEE. Unmatched junction bases numbered 8, after V lost 2 bases and J lost 4 bases. CDR3 in amino acids: CASSLPTGDLETQYF. As DNA, the CDR3 is TGTGCCAGCAGCTTACCTACAGGGGATCTAGAGACCCAGTACTTC.

The CDR3 is CASSSQTGGSEGDTQYF. The DNA of the CDR3 is TGCGCCAGCAGCTCGCAAACAGGGGGGAGTGAGGGAGATACGCAGTATTTT. V gene TRBV5-1 combines with J gene TRBJ2-3; 8 nucleotides line up with TRBD1. The CDR3 has 17 amino acids. Per the germline V gene, CDR1 is SGHRS and CDR2 is YFSETQ. After removal of 3 bases from V and 5 bases from J, the junction contained 14 bases not matched to a gene.

The chain joins TRBV11-2 to TRBJ2-6; D remains unclear. The CDR3 has 14 amino acids. Trimming shortened V by 1 base and J by 2 bases, and 3 bases separated the two germline ends. Germline V gene lookup returns CDR1 SGHAT and CDR2 FQNNGV. CDR3 loop: CASSLAAGANVLTF. The CDR3 bases are TGTGCCAGCAGCTTAGCGGCTGGGGCCAACGTCCTGACTTTC.

The rearrangement joins TRBV5-4 to TRBJ2-5; 7 nucleotides agree with TRBD1. The CDR3 sequence is 14 residues long. The J segment lost 6 bases and the V segment lost 4 bases, leaving 9 bases of the junction unmatched. Germline values: CDR1 SGHNT, CDR2 YYREEE (reference sequence). Written as DNA, the CDR3 is TGTGCCAGCAGCCCAAAAGGGGGCGAAAAGACCCAGTACTTC. Translated: CASSPKGGEKTQYF.

The chain links TRBV28 to TRBJ1-4, with TRBD1 matching 9 bases. The CDR3 contains 16 residues. Germline V lookup: CDR1 MDHEN, CDR2 SYDVKM. Trimming removed 8 bases from V and 5 bases from J; junction bases left unmatched: 12. The CDR3 DNA follows: TGTGCCAGCGCCGGGACAGGGTTCCCCTTAAATGAAAAACTGTTTTTT. The encoded protein is CASAGTGFPLNEKLFF.

Notes on this clone: Without the conserved terminal phenylalanine or tryptophan, this CDR3 likely stems from a read error. The DNA is left out, because the CDR3 cannot be placed on it with certainty; the CDR3 is given as TCRdb lists it. The chain combines TRBV7-9 with TRBJ1-2; the table gives TRBD1 as D, unverified against the DNA. The CDR3 contains 14 residues when both ends are counted. Germline CDR1 and CDR2: SEHNR and FQNEAQ (reference sequence). The CDR3 sequence: CASSLGGPGDDRVI.

J is TRBJ2-3 and V is TRBV25-1; the D gene is possibly TRBD2 (5 bases). Germline V gives CDR1 MGHDK, CDR2 SYGVNS. This CDR3 region has 16 residues. Trimming removed 6 bases from V and 0 bases from J, with 16 bases in between. The CDR3 reads CASSYPTGMSTDTQYF. The DNA of the CDR3 is TGTGCCAGCAGCTACCCTACGGGGATGAGCACAGATACGCAGTATTTT.

The genes are TRBV30 and TRBJ1-1, with 10 bases lining up with TRBD1. The germline V gene has CDR1 GTSNPN and CDR2 SVGIG (reference sequence). Trimming at V came to 3 bases and at J to 3 bases, leaving 10 bases not matched to a gene. The CDR3 is made up of 16 amino acids. CDR3 sequence (DNA): TGTGCCTGGAGCACGACAGGGGGCGCGAGGGACACTGAAGCTTTCTTT. This translates into CAWSTTGGARDTEAFF.

The chain is built from TRBV27 and TRBJ2-1, with 10 bases aligning to TRBD2. The CDR3 has 14 amino acids. Germline-derived CDR1 and CDR2 are MNHEY and SMNVEV (reference sequence). With V trimmed by 6 bases and J by 4 bases, 3 bases remained unmatched. The CDR3 DNA is TGTGCCAGCAGCCAAGCGGGAGGGTACAATGAGCAGTTCTTC. This codes for CASSQAGGYNEQFF.

The rearrangement joins TRBV19 to TRBJ2-2, with 12 bases lining up with TRBD2. Germline CDR1 is LNHDA and CDR2 is SQIVND (reference sequence). V was pared by 3 bases and J by 4 bases, with 0 bases of the junction left unmatched. The CDR3 runs to 15 residues. The CDR3 reads CASSMTSGSTGELFF. The CDR3 coding sequence is TGTGCCAGTAGTATGACTAGCGGGAGCACCGGGGAGCTGTTTTTT.

The chain has TRBV27 and TRBJ2-7; 8 bases are a match to TRBD2. V gave up 3 bases and J gave up 3 bases; unmatched junction bases: 7. The CDR3 sequence is 15 residues long. Germline V CDR1 and CDR2: MNHEY, SMNVEV (reference sequence). This CDR3 reads CASSFQAGALYEQYF. The CDR3 region has the DNA TGTGCCAGCAGTTTTCAAGCGGGAGCCCTCTACGAGCAGTACTTC.

Turning to this clone: This CDR3 is also generated by other DNA sequences in the sample. J is TRBJ1-6 and V is TRBV24-1; D gene uncertain. This CDR3 contains 13 residues. Trimming removed 1 base at V and 13 bases at J, with 10 bases between. Germline V gene lookup returns CDR1 KGHDR and CDR2 SFDVKD. CDR3 sequence reads: CATSDFSGSPLHF. As DNA, the CDR3 is TGTGCCACCAGTGATTTTTCGGGGTCCCCCCTCCACTTT.